This paragraph reports one T cell receptor beta chain. It lacks a known antigen. The input lacks base qualities; no much larger clone sits a single base away. V is cut back by 0 bases and J by 4 bases, with 4 bases in the junction unmatched. According to the germline V gene (reference sequence), CDR1 reads SGHKS and CDR2 reads YYEKEE. The CDR3 sequence holds 15 residues, the cysteine and phenylalanine included. Only the CDR3 portion is preserved as DNA: 45 bases, with reading frame beginning at the first base. The immunoSEQ Assay, a bias-controlled multiplex PCR, was used to amplify TCRbeta CDR3 regions from genomic DNA. Turning to the authors' computational methods: Within the assay, amplification of reference gene primers was used to estimate how many nucleated cells each sample contained. To quantify the absolute abundance of each unique TCRbeta CDR3 rearrangement, sequence reads were collapsed and filtered. For each sample, productive Simpson clonality was calculated as the square root of Simpson's diversity index over productive rearrangements. In its TCRdb copy, this immuneACCESS table keeps in-frame sequences only and misses some clones. Where compared with another copy, unresolved V genes explain less than half of these, and the others have no known cause. V and J calls and clone size are given by that table; D and trimming were obtained from the DNA. The sample includes 210,000 or so clones, with roughly 85% observed a single time. The top ten constitute roughly 4.8% of the sample.

Participants in the prospective study were enrolled through a virtual design, were aged 18 to 89 years, and lived in roughly 24 United States geographic areas. In the prospective study, cohorts were assigned on the basis of participant-reported clinical history obtained from a screening survey and a study questionnaire. A participant counted as exposed if, within 2 weeks of entering the study, that participant had been in contact with someone who had a PCR-confirmed or clinician-diagnosed COVID-19 case. In the prospective study, whole blood, serum and a nasopharyngeal or oropharyngeal swab were collected from each participant by mobile phlebotomists. Additional blood draws and questionnaires over an approximately two-month period could optionally be provided by prospective study participants. Before DNA extraction, prospective study blood samples were shipped either frozen or at room temperature.

The sample originates from a study of blood T cell repertoires in COVID-19 (dated by TCRdb to about 2020). For context, the study as a whole: Samples from collaborators originated in the United States, Italy and Spain and spanned both the acute and convalescent phases of COVID-19. The repertoires were made available in a free public database intended to serve as a resource for research on the immune response to SARS-CoV-2. Sample metadata almost always included a de-identified subject ID, COVID-19 status, age in years and sex. Deeply sampled blood TCRbeta repertoires from subjects exposed to, actively infected with, or recovered from COVID-19 were included in the dataset. Samples came from the ongoing ImmuneRACE study (first 160 participants) plus 1,254 subjects from 6 global collaborators. HLA class I and class II types, where available, came from metadata supplied by the sample provider rather than from assay-based typing. The material from the prospective study consisted of cDNA or gDNA derived from T cells, B-cell-depleted T cells, or PBMCs. Broad study findings and their caveats: How much clinical and demographic metadata was included differed by source and by participant, and the metadata was provided uncurated.

Recombination linked TRBV5-5 to TRBJ2-1; 7 bases in between match TRBD2. The receptor comes from a woman in her forties or fifties who had been exposed to COVID-19. The sample was PBMCs or T cells enriched from blood (not recorded which). CDR3 protein: CASSLDISGYNEQFF. The nucleotides read TGTGCCAGCAGCTTGGATATTAGCGGGTACAATGAGCAGTTCTTC. With the rest looked up from the reference TRBV5-5 and TRBJ2-1 genes rather than sequenced, the full variable domain is DAGVTQSPTHLIKTRGQQVTLRCSPISGHKSVSWYQQVLGQGPQFIFQYYEKEERGRGNFPDRFSARQFPNYSSELNVNALLLGDSALYLCASSLDISGYNEQFFGPGTRLTVL.